This note documents a single T cell receptor (beta chain) sequence. Germline loops: CDR1 SGHRS, CDR2 YFSETQ. This CDR3 contains 13 residues. V dropped 4 bases and J dropped 6 bases, with 14 bases sitting between them. These data belong to a study of cytomegalovirus exposure and HLA in healthy donors. PCR employed 60 Vbeta and 13 Jbeta primers. Here immunoSEQ multiplex PCR was the method, and the copy in TCRdb shows in-frame clones only, minus some. The profile shows under 120,000 clones, roughly 71% of them singletons. Sequenced: PBMCs. The sequence was collected from a man aged 35 to 55 in good health and CMV-seropositive. The chain links TRBV5-1 to TRBJ2-7; possibly TRBD2 for D (7 bases). This chain's CDR3 is CASSATGRAEQYF. The DNA of the CDR3 is TGCGCCAGCAGCGCTACAGGGAGGGCCGAGCAGTACTTC.